This T cell receptor (beta chain) stems from a study of early T cells in non-severe SARS-CoV-2 infection. Individual cDNA molecules received unique molecular identifiers. MiXCR was run by TCRdb on the 5' RACE reads, yielding one entry per CDR3 protein. The profile covers 35,000 to 40,000 distinct CDR3 sequences, with roughly 5% appearing a single time and 15% to 20% taken by the ten largest. Losses at the gene ends were 2 bases for V and 4 bases for J; bases not matched to a gene: 10. The germline V gene has CDR1 LGHDT and CDR2 YNNKEL (reference sequence). The CDR3 consists of 16 residues. This clonotype came up a few times.

The chain couples TRBV3-1 to TRBJ2-5, with TRBD2 matching over 7 bases. The sample comprised whole blood. This sequence originates from an adult who was a healthcare worker with PCR-confirmed SARS-CoV-2 infection or an uninfected control (not recorded which). CDR3 sequence (DNA): TGTGCCAGCAGCCAACAAGGACTAGTCTCTCCAGAGACCCAGTACTTC. As protein: CASSQQGLVSPETQYF.